This T cell receptor beta chain is drawn from a study of cytomegalovirus exposure and HLA in healthy donors. Study information: Unique TCRs from HLA-typed donors, 80 million to 100 million of them, were held in an early data release.

With 1 base clipped from V and 5 bases from J, the junction kept 7 bases outside the gene matches. The CDR3 covers 16 residues. The germline V gene encodes CDR1 MGHRA and CDR2 YSYEKL. Broader study findings: In a later analysis, TCR beta V- and J-gene trimming showed a link to a missense DCLRE1C variant. CMV serostatus was the only immune exposure information that was available.

PCR was performed using 60 Vbeta and 13 Jbeta primers. Sequencing was performed with immunoSEQ multiplex PCR; in TCRdb, only in-frame clones are kept and a portion is missing. The sample records some 100,000 clones, 60% to 85% being singletons. This clone was found a few times. Its antigen remains unknown. The source material was PBMCs. This chain connects TRBV4-1 to TRBJ2-3; 9 bases match TRBD2. This TCR was recovered from a middle-aged man in good health and CMV-seropositive. Here the CDR3 reads CASSQGSGGSRDTQYF. The CDR3 DNA is TGCGCCAGCAGCCAAGGCAGCGGGGGGAGTCGAGATACGCAGTATTTT.